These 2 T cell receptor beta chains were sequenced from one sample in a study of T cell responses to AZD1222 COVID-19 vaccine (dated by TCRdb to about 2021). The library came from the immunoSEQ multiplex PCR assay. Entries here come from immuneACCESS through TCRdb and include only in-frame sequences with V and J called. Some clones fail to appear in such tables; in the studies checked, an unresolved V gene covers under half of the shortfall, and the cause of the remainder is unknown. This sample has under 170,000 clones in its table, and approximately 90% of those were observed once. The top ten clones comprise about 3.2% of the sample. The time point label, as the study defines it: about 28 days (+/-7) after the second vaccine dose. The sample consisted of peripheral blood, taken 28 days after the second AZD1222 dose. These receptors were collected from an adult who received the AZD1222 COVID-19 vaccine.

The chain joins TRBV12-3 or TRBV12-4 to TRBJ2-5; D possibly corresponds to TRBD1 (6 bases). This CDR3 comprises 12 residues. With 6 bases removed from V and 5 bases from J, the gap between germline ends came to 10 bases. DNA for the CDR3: TGTGCCAGCAGAGCCGACAGGGAGACCCAGTACTTC. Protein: CASRADRETQYF.

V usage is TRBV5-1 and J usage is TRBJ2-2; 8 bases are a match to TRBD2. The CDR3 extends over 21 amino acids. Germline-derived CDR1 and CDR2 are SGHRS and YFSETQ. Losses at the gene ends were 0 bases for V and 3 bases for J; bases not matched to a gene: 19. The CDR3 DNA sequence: TGCGCCAGCAGCTTGGGACTAGCGACGGGAGATGGGTTTCGGCACACCGGGGAGCTGTTTTTT. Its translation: CASSLGLATGDGFRHTGELFF.